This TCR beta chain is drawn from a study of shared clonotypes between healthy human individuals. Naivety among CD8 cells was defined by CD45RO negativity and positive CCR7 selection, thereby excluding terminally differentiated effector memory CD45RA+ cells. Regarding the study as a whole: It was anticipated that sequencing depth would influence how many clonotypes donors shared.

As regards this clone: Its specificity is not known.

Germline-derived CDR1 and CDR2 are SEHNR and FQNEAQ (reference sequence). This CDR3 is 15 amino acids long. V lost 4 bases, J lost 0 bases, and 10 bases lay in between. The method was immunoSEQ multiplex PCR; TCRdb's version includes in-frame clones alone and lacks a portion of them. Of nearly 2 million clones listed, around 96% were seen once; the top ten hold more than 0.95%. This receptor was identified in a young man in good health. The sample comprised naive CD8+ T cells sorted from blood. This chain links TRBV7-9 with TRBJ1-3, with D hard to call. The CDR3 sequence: CASSSRAGSGNTIYF. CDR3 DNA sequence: TGTGCCAGCAGCTCAAGGGCAGGCTCTGGAAACACCATATATTTT.